This section outlines one T cell receptor beta chain sequence together with its context. Its target antigen remains unknown. No much larger clone exists at a distance of one base, and base qualities are not known. The data were obtained in a study of identical twins (TCRdb year 2016). A note on the overall study: TCR alpha and beta repertoires from monozygotic twins, unrelated adults of various ages and cord blood were deep-sequenced to test whether fetal clonotypes persist. To rule out contamination, replicate twin experiments were performed at different times with different library preparation protocols. What the work shows at the level of the full study, not this receptor alone: Because the same donors could not be followed over many years, the conclusions relied on cross-sectional statistical analysis. The excess sharing between twins in beta out-of-frame sequences was weaker because fewer shared sequences reduced the signal-to-noise ratio. Abundant cord blood beta clonotypes carried fewer insertions; young adult naive repertoires showed a weaker similar trend, while memory repertoires showed none. Zero-insertion analyses could be partly confounded by invariant T cells such as MAIT and iNKT, though diverse VJ usage argued against such confounding for most clonotypes. Compared with coincidental sharing between unrelated individuals, an excess of low generation-probability sequences was observed among out-of-frame TCR alpha sequences shared between twins. Out-of-frame TCR alpha sharing in monozygotic twins was systematically underestimated by recombination models, whereas sharing between unrelated individuals was in agreement with the recombination models.

All donors were healthy Caucasians. Three pairs of female monozygotic twins, all aged 18 to 29 years, were included in the twin cohort. Positive isolation kits from Invitrogen were used to isolate CD4+ and CD8+ T cell populations. Clipping removes 11 bases from V and 6 bases from J, with 19 as the unmatched junction base count. CDR1 SEHNR and CDR2 FQNEAQ are derived from the germline V gene (reference sequence). Spanning cysteine to phenylalanine, the CDR3 consists of 17 amino acids. Left in the record is the CDR3 DNA by itself, 51 bases read in frame from the first base. Libraries were constructed by 5' RACE. Sequenced on an Illumina HiSeq 2000. A universal primer binding site was added through template switching, and the final cDNA carried a unique molecular identifier so that TCR cDNA molecules could be counted accurately. Specific primers in the conserved constant-segment region were used to synthesize first-strand cDNA for the TCR alpha and beta chains. To control for contamination, every cDNA library carried two barcodes: a SMART-Mk sample barcode plus Illumina barcodes. TruSeq adapter sequences along with Illumina sample barcodes were introduced in two successive PCR steps. Sequencing of the TCR alpha and beta cDNA libraries was done on the Illumina HiSeq platform using custom primers. Concerning the study's data processing: MiGEC was used to process raw reads and extract unique molecular identifiers, and MiXCR was used to find CDR3 positions. Recombination models were inferred per individual with the repgenHMM and IGoR tools using an EM algorithm. The analysis of shared clonotypes was done with the tcR package in R, with sharing normalized by the product of cloneset sizes. To study raw recombination free of thymic and clonal selection effects, out-of-frame nonproductive sequences were analyzed. TCRdb ran its own pipeline on the public reads, namely fastp trimming at Q25 and MiXCR clone calling, and kept in-frame beta chains. Entries are consolidated by CDR3 protein sequence, retaining the most common genes and DNA. It is TCRdb's table, rather than the study itself, that gives the V and J calls and clone size. This sample gives about 520,000 distinct CDR3 sequences in total; 20% to 25% of them show up just once. The ten largest clones add up to about 0.99% of the sample.

The data were also submitted as part of a second study, on T cells expressing NK-cell markers. As the second study states: TCR beta-chain repertoires were profiled in sorted CD3+CD56+NKG2C+, CD3+CD56+NKG2C- and CD3+CD56-NKG2C+ T-cell subsets from several donors. Among the eight sequenced donors, only one was HCMV-seronegative, while the other seven were HCMV-seropositive. To restrict sorting to alphabetaTCR-expressing T cells, an anti-gammadeltaTCR antibody was added in several experiments. In several donors, the dominant CD3+CD56+NKG2C+ clonotypes ranked among the top 10 CD8+ clonotypes, making up 1.0-7.0% of CD8+ T cells. Those dominant clonotypes were again the most abundant among CD3+CD56-NKG2C+ cells in a handful of donors, at about 28.3-65%. It remained unclear whether the expanded NKG2C-expressing T cell clones were specific for HCMV antigens. All eight donors whose samples were sequenced were randomly selected healthy volunteers, three of them men and five women. A commercial ELISA kit detecting HCMV-specific IgG in serum was used to determine HCMV serostatus. MIGEC was used to demultiplex reads and group reads by UMI, and MiTCR was used to assemble and quantify clonotypes. To exclude erroneous sequences, only TCR cDNA sequences supported by at least two reads were retained. Downstream repertoire analysis used the tcR package, and clonotypes were matched across fractions by CDR3 nucleotide sequence plus V segment. VDJmatch was used to annotate antigen specificity against VDJdb, with one amino acid substitution in CDR3 permitted.

The V gene is TRBV7-9 and the J gene is TRBJ2-2; 9 central bases correspond to TRBD1. This receptor was identified in a young woman in good health. Specimen: CD4+ T cells sorted from blood. The CDR3 amino acid sequence is: CAATGTGTQVAAGELFF. The DNA sequence is TGTGCCGCGACCGGGACAGGGACACAAGTAGCGGCCGGGGAGCTGTTTTTT.